Here is one T cell receptor beta chain with its context. Produced via immunoSEQ multiplex PCR; TCRdb's table is partial and in-frame only. The table lists roughly 250,000 clones, 83% of them singletons. This sample is part of a study of blood T cell repertoires in COVID-19. Overall study: Samples taken during acute and convalescent COVID-19 were collected in the United States, Italy and Spain. In each case, the material was cDNA or gDNA derived from T cells, B-cell-depleted T cells, or PBMCs.

CDR3 length: 16 amino acids. CDR1 SGDLS and CDR2 YYNGEE come from the germline V gene. V lost 2 bases, J lost 8 bases, and 12 bases stayed unmatched. The cohort comprised adults aged roughly 18 to 95 years residing in 24 US areas. Exposed enrollees had met someone with a PCR-confirmed or clinician-diagnosed COVID-19 case at some point within the 2 weeks before study entry. The V call is TRBV9, the J call TRBJ2-1; 8 bases map to TRBD1. This clonotype was obtained from a woman aged 40-49 years who had been exposed to COVID-19. Sequencing was carried out using PBMCs or T cells enriched from blood (not recorded which). The CDR3 region is CASSVFPRTGTDEQFF. In nucleotides, the CDR3 is TGTGCCAGCAGCGTCTTTCCCCGGACAGGGACGGATGAGCAGTTCTTC.